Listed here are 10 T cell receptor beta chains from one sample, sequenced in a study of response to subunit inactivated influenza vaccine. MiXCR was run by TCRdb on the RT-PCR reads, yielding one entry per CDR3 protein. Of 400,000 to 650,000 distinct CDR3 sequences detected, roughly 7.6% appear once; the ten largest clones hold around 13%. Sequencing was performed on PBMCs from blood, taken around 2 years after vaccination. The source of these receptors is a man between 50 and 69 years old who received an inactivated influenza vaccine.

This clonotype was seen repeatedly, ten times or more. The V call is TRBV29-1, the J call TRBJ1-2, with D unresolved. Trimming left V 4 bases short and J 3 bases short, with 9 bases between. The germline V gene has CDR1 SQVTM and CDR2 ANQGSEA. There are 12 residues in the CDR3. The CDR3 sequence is CSVVGGDYGYTF. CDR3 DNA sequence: TGCAGCGTTGTGGGAGGAGACTATGGCTACACCTTC.

CDR3 sequence reads: CSAESRGMNTEAFF. DNA for the CDR3: TGCAGCGCCGAAAGTCGGGGGATGAACACTGAAGCTTTCTTT. This chain connects TRBV29-1 to TRBJ1-1; perhaps TRBD1 as D (5 bases). This CDR3 is built from 14 residues. The V gene lost 7 bases and the J gene lost 0 bases, with 15 bases spanning the gap. Germline V CDR1 and CDR2: SQVTM, ANQGSEA.

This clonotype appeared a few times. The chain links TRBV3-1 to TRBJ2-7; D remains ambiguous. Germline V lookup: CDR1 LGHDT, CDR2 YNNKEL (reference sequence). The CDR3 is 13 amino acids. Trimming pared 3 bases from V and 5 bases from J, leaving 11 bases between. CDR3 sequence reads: CASSQSSGHEQYF. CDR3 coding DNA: TGTGCCAGCAGCCAGAGCTCGGGCCACGAGCAGTACTTC.

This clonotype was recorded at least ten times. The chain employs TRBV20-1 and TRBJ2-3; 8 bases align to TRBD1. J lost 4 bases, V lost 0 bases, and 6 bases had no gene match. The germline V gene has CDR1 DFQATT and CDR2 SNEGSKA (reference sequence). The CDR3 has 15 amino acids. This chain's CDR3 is CSARDPRGLADTQYF. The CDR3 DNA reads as TGCAGTGCTAGAGATCCCAGGGGGCTTGCAGATACGCAGTATTTT.

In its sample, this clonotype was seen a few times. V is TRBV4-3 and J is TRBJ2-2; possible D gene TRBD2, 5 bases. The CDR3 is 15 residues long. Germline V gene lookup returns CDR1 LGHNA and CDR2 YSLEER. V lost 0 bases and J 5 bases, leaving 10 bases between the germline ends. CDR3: CASSQDFRRTGELFF. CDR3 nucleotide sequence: TGCGCCAGCAGCCAAGATTTCCGGAGGACCGGGGAGCTGTTTTTT.

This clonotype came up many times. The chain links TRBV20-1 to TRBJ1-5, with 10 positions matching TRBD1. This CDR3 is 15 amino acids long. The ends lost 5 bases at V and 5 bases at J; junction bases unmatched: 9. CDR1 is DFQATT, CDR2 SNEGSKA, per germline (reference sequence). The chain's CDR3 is CSAFNPGTGDQPQHF. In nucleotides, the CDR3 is TGCAGTGCTTTTAACCCCGGGACAGGGGATCAGCCCCAGCATTTT.

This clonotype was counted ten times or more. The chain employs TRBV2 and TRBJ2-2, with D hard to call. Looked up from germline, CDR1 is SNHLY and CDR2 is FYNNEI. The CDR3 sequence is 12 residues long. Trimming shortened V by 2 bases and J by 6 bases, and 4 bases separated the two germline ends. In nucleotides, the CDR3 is TGTGCCAGCAGTGAATGGGCCGGGGAGCTGTTTTTT. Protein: CASSEWAGELFF.

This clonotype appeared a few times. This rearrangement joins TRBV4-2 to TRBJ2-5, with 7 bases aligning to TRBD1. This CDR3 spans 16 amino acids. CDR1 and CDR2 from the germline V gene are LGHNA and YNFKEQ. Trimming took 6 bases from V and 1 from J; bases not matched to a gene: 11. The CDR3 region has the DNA TGTGCCAGCAGACGGGGTCCGGGACAGAGCCAAGAGACCCAGTACTTC. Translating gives CASRRGPGQSQETQYF.

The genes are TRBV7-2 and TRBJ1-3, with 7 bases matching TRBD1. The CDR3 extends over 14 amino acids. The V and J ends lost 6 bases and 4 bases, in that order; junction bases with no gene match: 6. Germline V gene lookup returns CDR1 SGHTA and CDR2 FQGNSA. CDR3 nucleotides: TGTGCCAGCAGTTCTACAGGGGAAGGAAACACCATATATTTT. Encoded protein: CASSSTGEGNTIYF.

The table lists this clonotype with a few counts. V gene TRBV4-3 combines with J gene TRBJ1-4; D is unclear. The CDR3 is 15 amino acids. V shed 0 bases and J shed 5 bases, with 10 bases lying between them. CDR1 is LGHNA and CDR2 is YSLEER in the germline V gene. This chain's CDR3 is CASSQDISSNEKLFF. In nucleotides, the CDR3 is TGCGCCAGCAGCCAAGATATCTCCAGCAATGAAAAACTGTTTTTT.